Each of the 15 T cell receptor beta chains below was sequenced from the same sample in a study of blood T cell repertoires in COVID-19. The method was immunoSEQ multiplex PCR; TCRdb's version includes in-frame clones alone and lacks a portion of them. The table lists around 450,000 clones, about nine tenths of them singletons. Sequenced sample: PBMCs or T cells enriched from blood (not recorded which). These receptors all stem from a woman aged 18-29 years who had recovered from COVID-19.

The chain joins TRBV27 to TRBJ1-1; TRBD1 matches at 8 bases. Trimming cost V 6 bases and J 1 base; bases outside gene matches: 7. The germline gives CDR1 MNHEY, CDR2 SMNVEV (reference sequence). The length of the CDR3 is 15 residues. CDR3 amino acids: CASRRSGTGNTEAFF. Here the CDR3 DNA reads TGTGCCAGCAGACGTTCCGGGACAGGGAACACTGAAGCTTTCTTT.

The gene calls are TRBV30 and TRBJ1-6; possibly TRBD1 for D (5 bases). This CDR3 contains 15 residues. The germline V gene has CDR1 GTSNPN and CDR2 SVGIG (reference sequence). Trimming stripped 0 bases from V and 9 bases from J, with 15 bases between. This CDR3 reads CAWSVLQDSGSPLHF. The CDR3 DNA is TGTGCCTGGAGTGTTCTACAGGATTCAGGTTCACCCCTCCACTTT.

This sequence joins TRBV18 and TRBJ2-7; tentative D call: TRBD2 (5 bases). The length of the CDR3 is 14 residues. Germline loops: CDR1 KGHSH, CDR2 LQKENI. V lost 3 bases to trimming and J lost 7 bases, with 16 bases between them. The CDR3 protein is CASSPPGRSGEQYF. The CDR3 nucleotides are TGTGCCAGCTCACCTCCGGGTCGTTCGGGGGAGCAGTACTTC. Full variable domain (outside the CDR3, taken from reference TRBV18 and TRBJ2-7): NAGVMQNPRHLVRRRGQEARLRCSPMKGHSHVYWYRQLPEEGLKFMVYLQKENIIDESGMPKERFSAEFPKEGPSILRIQQVVRGDSAAYFCASSPPGRSGEQYFGPGTRLTVT.

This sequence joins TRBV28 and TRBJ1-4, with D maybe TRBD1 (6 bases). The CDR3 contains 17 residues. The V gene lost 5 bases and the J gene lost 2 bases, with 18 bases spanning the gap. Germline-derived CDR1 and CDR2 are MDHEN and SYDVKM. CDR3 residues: CASSPSGVWKTNEKLFF. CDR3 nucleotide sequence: TGTGCCAGCAGTCCTTCAGGGGTATGGAAGACTAATGAAAAACTGTTTTTT.

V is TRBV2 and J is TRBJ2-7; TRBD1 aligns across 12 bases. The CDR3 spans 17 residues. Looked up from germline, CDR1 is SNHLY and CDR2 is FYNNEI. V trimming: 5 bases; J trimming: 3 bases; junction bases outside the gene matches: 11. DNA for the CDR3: TGTGCCAGCAGTCGCCGGGACAGGGGGCCCTTTTTCTACGAGCAGTACTTC. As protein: CASSRRDRGPFFYEQYF.

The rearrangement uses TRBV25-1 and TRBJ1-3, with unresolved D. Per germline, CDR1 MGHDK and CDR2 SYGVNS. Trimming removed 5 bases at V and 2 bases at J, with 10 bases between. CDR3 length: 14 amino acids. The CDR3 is CASSRGFAGNTIYF. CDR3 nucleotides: TGTGCCAGCAGTAGAGGGTTTGCTGGAAACACCATATATTTT.

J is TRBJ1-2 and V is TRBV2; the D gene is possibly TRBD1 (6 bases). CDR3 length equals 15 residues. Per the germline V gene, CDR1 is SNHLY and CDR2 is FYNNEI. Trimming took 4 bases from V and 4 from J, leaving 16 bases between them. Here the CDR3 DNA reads TGTGCCAGCAGTGTAGGGCCCAGGGGCGGCTATGGCTACACCTTC. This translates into CASSVGPRGGYGYTF.

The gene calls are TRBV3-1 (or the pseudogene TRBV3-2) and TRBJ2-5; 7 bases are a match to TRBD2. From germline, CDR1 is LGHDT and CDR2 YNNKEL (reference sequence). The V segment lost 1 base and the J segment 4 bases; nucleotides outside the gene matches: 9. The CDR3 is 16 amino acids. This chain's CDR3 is CASSQVQEWGGETQYF. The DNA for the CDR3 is TGTGCCAGCAGCCAAGTTCAGGAGTGGGGGGGAGAGACCCAGTACTTC.

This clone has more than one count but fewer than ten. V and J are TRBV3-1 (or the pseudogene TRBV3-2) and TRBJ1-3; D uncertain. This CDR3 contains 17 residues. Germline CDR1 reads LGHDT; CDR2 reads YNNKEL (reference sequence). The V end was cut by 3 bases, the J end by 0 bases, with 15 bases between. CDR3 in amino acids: CASSQNFHLSSGNTIYF. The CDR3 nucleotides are TGTGCCAGCAGCCAGAACTTCCACCTGAGCTCTGGAAACACCATATATTTT.

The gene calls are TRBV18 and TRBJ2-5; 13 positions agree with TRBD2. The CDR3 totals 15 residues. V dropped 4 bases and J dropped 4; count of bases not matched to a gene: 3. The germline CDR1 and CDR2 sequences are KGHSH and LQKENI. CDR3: CASSQGLAGRETQYF. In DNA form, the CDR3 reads TGTGCCAGCTCACAGGGACTAGCGGGGCGAGAGACCCAGTACTTC.

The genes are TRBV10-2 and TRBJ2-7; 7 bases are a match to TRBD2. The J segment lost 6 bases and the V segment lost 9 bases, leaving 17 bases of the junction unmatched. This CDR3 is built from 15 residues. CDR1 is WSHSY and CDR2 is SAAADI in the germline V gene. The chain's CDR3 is CASTPGGGGRSEQYF. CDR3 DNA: TGCGCCAGTACCCCTGGGGGGGGAGGTCGGAGCGAGCAGTACTTC.

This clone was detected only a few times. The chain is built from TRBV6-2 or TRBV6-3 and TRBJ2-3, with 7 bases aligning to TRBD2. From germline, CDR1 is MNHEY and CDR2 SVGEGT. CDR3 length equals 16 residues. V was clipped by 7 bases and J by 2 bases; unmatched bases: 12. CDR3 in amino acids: CASTPLAASSTDTQYF. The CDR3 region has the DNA TGTGCCAGCACCCCCCTAGCGGCAAGTTCCACAGATACGCAGTATTTT.

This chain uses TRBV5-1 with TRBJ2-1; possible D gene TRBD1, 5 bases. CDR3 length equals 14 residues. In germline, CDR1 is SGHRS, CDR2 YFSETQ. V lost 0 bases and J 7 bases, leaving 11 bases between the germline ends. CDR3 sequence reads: CASSLGQGGNEQFF. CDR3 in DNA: TGCGCCAGCAGCTTGGGGCAGGGTGGGAATGAGCAGTTCTTC.

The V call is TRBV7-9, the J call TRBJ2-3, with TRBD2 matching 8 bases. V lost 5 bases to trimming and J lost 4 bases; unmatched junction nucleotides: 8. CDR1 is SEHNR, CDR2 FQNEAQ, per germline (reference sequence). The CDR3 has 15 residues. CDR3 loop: CASSPTGGAADTQYF. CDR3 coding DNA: TGTGCCAGCAGCCCCACCGGGGGGGCCGCAGATACGCAGTATTTT.

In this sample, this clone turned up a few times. The CDR3 bases are TGTGCCAGCAGAACCTTTTTGGGAGGTTTTGAAGCTTTCTTT. It encodes CASRTFLGGFEAFF. The rearrangement links TRBV28 to TRBJ1-1; the D is unclear. Germline V gives CDR1 MDHEN, CDR2 SYDVKM. V was cut by 6 bases and J by 7 bases, with 18 bases left in between. The CDR3 consists of 14 residues.